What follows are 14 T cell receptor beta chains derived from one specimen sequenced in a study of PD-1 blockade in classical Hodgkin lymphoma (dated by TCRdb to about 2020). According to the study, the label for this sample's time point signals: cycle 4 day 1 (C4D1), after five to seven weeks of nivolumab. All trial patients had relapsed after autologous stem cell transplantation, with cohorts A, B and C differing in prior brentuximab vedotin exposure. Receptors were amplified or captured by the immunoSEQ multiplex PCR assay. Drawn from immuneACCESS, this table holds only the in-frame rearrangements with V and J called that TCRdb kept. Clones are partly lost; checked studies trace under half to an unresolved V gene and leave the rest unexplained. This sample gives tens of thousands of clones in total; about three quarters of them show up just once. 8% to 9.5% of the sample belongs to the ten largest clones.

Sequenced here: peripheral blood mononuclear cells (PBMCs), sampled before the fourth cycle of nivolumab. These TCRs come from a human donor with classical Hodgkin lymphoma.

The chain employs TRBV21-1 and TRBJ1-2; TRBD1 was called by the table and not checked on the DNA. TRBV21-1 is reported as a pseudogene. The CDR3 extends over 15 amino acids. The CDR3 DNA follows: TGTGCCAGCAGCACGACTCGACAGCGTAACTATGGCTACACCTTC. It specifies CASSTTRQRNYGYTF.

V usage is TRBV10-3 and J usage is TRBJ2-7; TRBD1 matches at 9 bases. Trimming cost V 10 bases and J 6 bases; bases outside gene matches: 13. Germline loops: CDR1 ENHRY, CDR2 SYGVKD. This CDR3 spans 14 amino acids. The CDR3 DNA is TGTGCCACCAATCCGGTGTTGGACAGGGGCGAGCAGTACTTC. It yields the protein CATNPVLDRGEQYF.

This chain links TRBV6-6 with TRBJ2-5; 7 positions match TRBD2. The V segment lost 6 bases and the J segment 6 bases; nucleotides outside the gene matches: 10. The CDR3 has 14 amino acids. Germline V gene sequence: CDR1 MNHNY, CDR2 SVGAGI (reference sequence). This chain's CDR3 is CASSRQTSRKTQYF. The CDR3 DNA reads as TGTGCCAGCAGCCGACAGACTAGCAGAAAGACCCAGTACTTC.

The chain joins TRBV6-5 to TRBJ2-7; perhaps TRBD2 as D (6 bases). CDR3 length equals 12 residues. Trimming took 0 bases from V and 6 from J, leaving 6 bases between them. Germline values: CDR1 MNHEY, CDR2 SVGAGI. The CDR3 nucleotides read TGTGCCAGCAGTTACTCCGGGGGCGAGCAGTACTTC. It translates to CASSYSGGEQYF.

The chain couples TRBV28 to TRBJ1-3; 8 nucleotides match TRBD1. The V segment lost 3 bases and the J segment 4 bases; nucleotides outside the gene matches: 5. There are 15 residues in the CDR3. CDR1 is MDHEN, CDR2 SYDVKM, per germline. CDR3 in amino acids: CASSFVQGAGNTIYF. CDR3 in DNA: TGTGCCAGCAGTTTTGTTCAGGGGGCGGGAAACACCATATATTTT.

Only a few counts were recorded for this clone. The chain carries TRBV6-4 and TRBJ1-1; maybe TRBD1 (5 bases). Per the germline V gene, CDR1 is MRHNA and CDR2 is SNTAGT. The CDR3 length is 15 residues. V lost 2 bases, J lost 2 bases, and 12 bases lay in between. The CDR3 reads CASSDPGGGNTEAFF. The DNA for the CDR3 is TGTGCCAGCAGTGACCCGGGCGGGGGAAACACTGAAGCTTTCTTT.

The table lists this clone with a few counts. The CDR3 sequence: CSVRFSEAFF. The CDR3 nucleotides read TGCAGCGTTAGGTTCTCTGAAGCTTTCTTT. This rearrangement joins TRBV29-1 to TRBJ1-1, with D unresolved. The germline CDR1 and CDR2 sequences are SQVTM and ANQGSEA. CDR3 size: 10 residues. Deletions cut 5 bases from V and 6 bases from J, with 7 bases between.

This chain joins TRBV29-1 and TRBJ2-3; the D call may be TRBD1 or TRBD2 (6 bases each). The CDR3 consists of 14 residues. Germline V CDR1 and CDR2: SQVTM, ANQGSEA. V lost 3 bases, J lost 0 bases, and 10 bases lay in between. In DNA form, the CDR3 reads TGCAGCGTTGATTCGGGGGCGAGCACAGATACGCAGTATTTT. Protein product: CSVDSGASTDTQYF.

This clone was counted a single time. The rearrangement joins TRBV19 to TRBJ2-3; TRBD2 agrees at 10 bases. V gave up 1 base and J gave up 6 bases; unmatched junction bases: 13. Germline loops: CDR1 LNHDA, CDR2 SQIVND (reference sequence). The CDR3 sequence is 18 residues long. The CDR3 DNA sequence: TGTGCCAGTAGTATAGTAGCGGGAGGAAAGTTCTACACGGATACGCAGTATTTT. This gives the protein CASSIVAGGKFYTDTQYF.

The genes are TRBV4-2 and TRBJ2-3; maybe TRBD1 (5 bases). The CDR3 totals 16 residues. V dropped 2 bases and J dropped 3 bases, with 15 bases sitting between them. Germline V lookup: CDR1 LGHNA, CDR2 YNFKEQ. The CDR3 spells CASSQTQGAGTDTQYF. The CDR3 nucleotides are TGTGCCAGCAGCCAAACCCAGGGTGCAGGTACAGATACGCAGTATTTT.

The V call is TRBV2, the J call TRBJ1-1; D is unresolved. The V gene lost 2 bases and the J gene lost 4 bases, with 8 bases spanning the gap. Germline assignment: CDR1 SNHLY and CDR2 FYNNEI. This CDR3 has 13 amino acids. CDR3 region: CASSEWMGTEAFF. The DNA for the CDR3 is TGTGCCAGCAGTGAATGGATGGGCACTGAAGCTTTCTTT.

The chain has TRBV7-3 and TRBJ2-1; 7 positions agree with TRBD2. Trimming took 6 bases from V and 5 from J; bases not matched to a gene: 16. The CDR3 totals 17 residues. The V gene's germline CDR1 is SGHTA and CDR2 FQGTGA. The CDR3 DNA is TGTGCCAGCAGTTCCCGCCCGATAGCGGGCCTCCACAATGAGCAGTTCTTC. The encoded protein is CASSSRPIAGLHNEQFF. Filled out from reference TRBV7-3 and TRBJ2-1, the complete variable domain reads GAGVSQTPSNKVTEKGKYVELRCDPISGHTALYWYRQSLGQGPEFLIYFQGTGAADDSGLPNDRFFAVRPEGSVSTLKIQRTERGDSAVYLCASSSRPIAGLHNEQFFGPGTRLTVL.

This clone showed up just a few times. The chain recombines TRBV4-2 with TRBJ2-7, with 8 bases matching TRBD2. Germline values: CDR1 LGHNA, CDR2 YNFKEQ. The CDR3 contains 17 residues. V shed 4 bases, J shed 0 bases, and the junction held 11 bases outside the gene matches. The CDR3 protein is CASSRSTLAGGSYEQYF. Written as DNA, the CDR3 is TGTGCCAGCAGCCGATCGACCCTGGCGGGGGGCTCCTACGAGCAGTACTTC.

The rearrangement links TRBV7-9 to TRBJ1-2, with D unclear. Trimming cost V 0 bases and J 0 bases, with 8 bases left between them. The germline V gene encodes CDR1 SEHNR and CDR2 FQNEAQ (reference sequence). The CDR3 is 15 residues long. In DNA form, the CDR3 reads TGTGCCAGCAGCTTAGCTAGTTCAGCTAACTATGGCTACACCTTC. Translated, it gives CASSLASSANYGYTF.